What follows are 14 T cell receptor beta chains derived from one specimen sequenced in a study of cytomegalovirus exposure and HLA in healthy donors. The PCR contained 60 Vbeta and 13 Jbeta primers. Method: immunoSEQ multiplex PCR; TCRdb's copy keeps in-frame clones and lacks some. This sample contains roughly 100,000 clones. Input material: PBMCs. The receptors derive from a man over 45 in good health and CMV-seropositive.

The chain is built from TRBV7-9 and TRBJ1-1, with a possible D match to TRBD1 (5 bases). CDR3 length: 14 amino acids. The germline CDR1 and CDR2 sequences are SEHNR and FQNEAQ (reference sequence). V lost 5 bases and J 0 bases, leaving 10 bases between the germline ends. The CDR3: CASSPTAMNTEAFF. The CDR3 nucleotides are TGTGCCAGCAGCCCGACAGCAATGAACACTGAAGCTTTCTTT.

Turning to this clone: Other DNA sequences of this sample code for an identical CDR3. V usage is TRBV7-6 and J usage is TRBJ2-7, with TRBD1 identical over 7 bases. Losses at the gene ends were 5 bases for V and 0 bases for J; bases not matched to a gene: 7. The CDR3 spans 15 residues. The germline V gene has CDR1 SGHVS and CDR2 FNYEAQ. The chain's CDR3 is CASSPGTASSYEQYF. The CDR3 nucleotides read TGTGCCAGCAGCCCTGGGACAGCGAGCTCCTACGAGCAGTACTTC.

The chain joins TRBV6-1 to TRBJ2-7, with 8 bases identical to TRBD1. V lost 6 bases and J lost 3; bases outside the gene matches: 7. The CDR3 is made up of 14 amino acids. The germline CDR1 and CDR2 sequences are MNHNS and SASEGT. The DNA of the CDR3 is TGTGCCAGCAGAGCAAGACAGGGGAACTACGAGCAGTACGTC. Encoded protein: CASRARQGNYEQYV.

The chain employs TRBV6-1 and TRBJ2-1; a possible D gene is TRBD2 (6 bases). V was shortened by 2 bases and J by 0 bases, with 11 bases between the two germline ends. The CDR3 spans 16 residues. From germline, CDR1 is MNHNS and CDR2 SASEGT. CDR3 sequence reads: CASSEWGGNSYNEQFF. CDR3 nucleotide sequence: TGTGCCAGCAGTGAATGGGGCGGGAACTCCTACAATGAGCAGTTCTTC.

This sequence joins TRBV2 and TRBJ2-7, with TRBD1 matching 8 bases. The CDR3 spans 18 residues. Trimming at V came to 5 bases and at J to 0 bases, leaving 15 bases not matched to a gene. Germline lookup yields CDR1 SNHLY and CDR2 FYNNEI. This CDR3 is CASSPEWGQEVISYEQYV. The CDR3 coding sequence is TGTGCCAGCAGTCCAGAGTGGGGACAGGAGGTTATCTCCTACGAGCAGTACGTC.

This rearrangement joins TRBV28 to TRBJ1-5; the match to TRBD1 covers 9 bases. This CDR3 is 14 amino acids long. The ends lost 4 bases at V and 6 bases at J; junction bases unmatched: 4. The V gene's germline CDR1 is MDHEN and CDR2 SYDVKM. CDR3 sequence (DNA): TGTGCCAGCAGTTCGGGACAGGGAGTTCAGCCCCAGCATTTT. It specifies CASSSGQGVQPQHF.

The chain carries TRBV2 and TRBJ2-1, with 15 bases that match TRBD2. The CDR3 runs to 16 residues. Trimming at V came to 10 bases and at J to 7 bases, leaving 11 bases not matched to a gene. In germline, CDR1 is SNHLY, CDR2 FYNNEI. Here the CDR3 reads CATQFGTSGRRNEQFF. The CDR3, as DNA: TGTGCCACACAGTTCGGGACTAGCGGGAGGAGGAATGAGCAGTTCTTC.

The chain combines TRBV5-4 with TRBJ1-5; perhaps TRBD1 as D (6 bases). This CDR3 has 15 residues. Germline loops: CDR1 SGHNT, CDR2 YYREEE (reference sequence). Trimming took 7 bases from V and 0 from J, leaving 14 bases between them. CDR3 in DNA: TGTGCCAGCTCTTTTGGGGGCACTAGCAATCAGCCCCAGCATTTT. Translated: CASSFGGTSNQPQHF. The whole variable domain, remainder taken from reference TRBV5-4 and TRBJ1-5, is ETGVTQSPTHLIKTRGQQVTLRCSSQSGHNTVSWYQQALGQGPQFIFQYYREEENGRGNFPPRFSGLQFPNYSSELNVNALELDDSALYLCASSFGGTSNQPQHFGDGTRLSIL.

The rearrangement links TRBV4-3 to TRBJ2-1, with 12 bases fitting TRBD2. V shed 1 base, J shed 1 base, and the junction held 8 bases outside the gene matches. This CDR3 is built from 19 residues. Germline CDR1 and CDR2: LGHNA and YSLEER. DNA for the CDR3: TGCGCCAGCAGCCAAGTAGCACTAGCGGGAGGAGGGTCCTACAATGAGCAGTTCTTC. Its protein is CASSQVALAGGGSYNEQFF.

The rearrangement uses TRBV19 and TRBJ1-2; D is unclear. The CDR3 is made up of 14 amino acids. Trimming cost V 7 bases and J 4 bases, with 16 bases left between them. Germline V CDR1 and CDR2: LNHDA, SQIVND (reference sequence). Here the CDR3 reads CASKREDEIYGYTF. The CDR3 nucleotides read TGTGCCAGTAAGAGGGAGGATGAGATCTATGGCTACACCTTC.

This chain links TRBV4-2 with TRBJ1-4; a possible D gene is TRBD1 (5 bases). Germline V lookup: CDR1 LGHNA, CDR2 YNFKEQ. The V end was cut by 7 bases, the J end by 6 bases, with 15 bases between. The CDR3 spans 14 residues. The CDR3 nucleotides are TGTGCCAGCACCCCTCGGGGGGGGGATGAAAAACTGTTTTTT. Translated, it gives CASTPRGGDEKLFF.

V and J are TRBV19 and TRBJ2-3, with D uncertain. This CDR3 has 13 amino acids. Germline-derived CDR1 and CDR2 are LNHDA and SQIVND (reference sequence). V gave up 2 bases and J gave up 6 bases, with 9 bases separating them. CDR3 bases: TGTGCCAGTAGTATAATCGGGTGGGATACGCAGTATTTT. Translated, it gives CASSIIGWDTQYF. Drawing the rest from reference TRBV19 and TRBJ2-3, the complete variable domain is DGGITQSPKYLFRKEGQNVTLSCEQNLNHDAMYWYRQDPGQGLRLIYYSQIVNDFQKGDIAEGYSVSREKKESFPLTVTSAQKNPTAFYLCASSIIGWDTQYFGPGTRLTVL.

The chain uses TRBV27 and TRBJ2-1; possible D gene TRBD2, 5 bases. Germline CDR1 reads MNHEY; CDR2 reads SMNVEV (reference sequence). The CDR3 has 15 amino acids. Trimming removed 6 bases at V and 0 bases at J, with 12 bases between. The CDR3 sequence: CASRKSGSSYNEQFF. CDR3 nucleotide sequence: TGTGCCAGCAGGAAGAGCGGAAGCTCCTACAATGAGCAGTTCTTC.

The chain recombines TRBV27 with TRBJ2-1, with TRBD2 matching 14 bases. CDR3 size: 16 residues. Germline V gene sequence: CDR1 MNHEY, CDR2 SMNVEV (reference sequence). The ends lost 5 bases at V and 8 bases at J; junction bases unmatched: 8. The CDR3 region has the DNA TGTGCCAGCAGTCCTGGGACTAGCGGGAGTCTGGATGAGCAGTTCTTC. Its translation: CASSPGTSGSLDEQFF.